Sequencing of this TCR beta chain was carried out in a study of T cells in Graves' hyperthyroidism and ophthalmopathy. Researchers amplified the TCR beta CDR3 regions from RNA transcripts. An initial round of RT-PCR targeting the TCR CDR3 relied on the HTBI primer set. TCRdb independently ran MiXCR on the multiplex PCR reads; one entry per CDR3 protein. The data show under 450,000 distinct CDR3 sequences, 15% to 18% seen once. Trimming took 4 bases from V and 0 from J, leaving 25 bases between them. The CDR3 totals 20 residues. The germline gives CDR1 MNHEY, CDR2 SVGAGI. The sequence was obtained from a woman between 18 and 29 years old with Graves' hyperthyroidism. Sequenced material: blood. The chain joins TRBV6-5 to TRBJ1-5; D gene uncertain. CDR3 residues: CASSLSGPIWTDTSNQPQHF. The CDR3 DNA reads TGTGCCAGCAGTTTATCGGGCCCCATCTGGACGGATACTAGCAATCAGCCCCAGCATTTT.